This TCR beta chain comes out of a study of cytotoxic CD8 clonotypes in ibrutinib-treated CLL. Overall study results and limits: For progressing versus sustained-remission patients, sampling times were not the same. Whereas clonality rose at ibrutinib response, it declined toward baseline at progression.

Turning to this clone: Its antigen is not identified.

Some clones are missing from TCRdb's copy, which holds only in-frame ones; the method was immunoSEQ multiplex PCR. Of approximately 300,000 clones in the sample, about 80% are singletons; the top ten hold more than 6%. The trim removed 5 bases at V and 0 bases at J, leaving 8 bases unmatched. CDR3 size: 16 residues. Germline V CDR1 and CDR2: MDHEN, SYDVKM. The sample here was PBMCs, taken before ibrutinib treatment. The clonotype was recovered from a human donor with chronic lymphocytic leukemia. The genes are TRBV28 and TRBJ2-7; 9 bases align to TRBD2. The CDR3 DNA follows: TGTGCCAGCAGTCTCCTGACTAGCGGAGCCTCCTACGAGCAGTACTTC. Encoded protein: CASSLLTSGASYEQYF.